This TCR beta chain was sequenced during a study of spatial heterogeneity in lung cancer. Findings and caveats of the study: Intratumoral expanded alpha and beta TCR counts were found to track tumor mutation counts.

The germline V gene encodes CDR1 MNHNY and CDR2 SVGAGI (reference sequence). V shed 5 bases and J 4 bases; nucleotides not matched to a gene: 4. CDR3 length: 13 amino acids. Documented time point: sample taken at primary tumor resection. The table lists this clonotype with many counts. Its antigen is not identified. Little can be read into the size of this beta chain, an off-target read in a library designed for alpha chains. One entry per CDR3 protein results from TCRdb running MiXCR on the 5' RACE reads. The sample yields fewer than 11,000 distinct CDR3 sequences, approximately 12% seen once. The sequenced sample was lung tumor tissue, obtained at surgery. This receptor was identified in a male donor with early-stage non-small cell lung cancer. This chain links TRBV6-6 with TRBJ2-5; 7 bases agree with TRBD1. The CDR3 spells CASSGTAGETQYF. The DNA for the CDR3 is TGTGCCAGCAGTGGGACAGCCGGAGAGACCCAGTACTTC.